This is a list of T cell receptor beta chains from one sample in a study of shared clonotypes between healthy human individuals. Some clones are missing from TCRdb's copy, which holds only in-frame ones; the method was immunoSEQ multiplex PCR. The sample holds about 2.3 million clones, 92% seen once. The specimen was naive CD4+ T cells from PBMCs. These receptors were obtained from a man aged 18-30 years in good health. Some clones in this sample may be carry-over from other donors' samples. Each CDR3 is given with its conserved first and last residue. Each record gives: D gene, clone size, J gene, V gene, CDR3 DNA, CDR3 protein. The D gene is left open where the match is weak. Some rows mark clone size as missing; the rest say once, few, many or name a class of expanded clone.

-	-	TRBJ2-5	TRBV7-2	TGTGCCAGCAGCTTAGATTCAGAGACCCAGTACTTC	CASSLDSETQYF
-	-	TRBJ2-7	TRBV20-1	TGCAGTGCTAGTTTCGACGAGCAGTACTTC	CSASFDEQYF
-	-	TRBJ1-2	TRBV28	TGTGCCAGCAGCCTCTCCTTGGGTCAGTTTTATGGCTACACCTTC	CASSLSLGQFYGYTF
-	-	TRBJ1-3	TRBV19	TGTGCCAGTAGTATTACGGGGCGAGGAAACACCATATATTTT	CASSITGRGNTIYF
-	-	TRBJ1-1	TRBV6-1	TGTGCCAGCAGTGACGAGGGAGTTAGGACTGAAGCTTTCTTT	CASSDEGVRTEAFF
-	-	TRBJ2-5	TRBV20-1	TGCAGTGCGAGACCACAAGAGACCCAGTACTTC	CSARPQETQYF
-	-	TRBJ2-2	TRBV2	TGTGCCAGCAGTCCAGGGGGGGCCGGGGAGCTGTTTTTT	CASSPGGAGELFF
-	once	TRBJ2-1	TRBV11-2	TGTGCCAGCAGCTTAGCACCTAGCGTGATCAGAGAGCAGTTCTTC	CASSLAPSVIREQFF
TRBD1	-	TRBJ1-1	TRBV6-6	TGTGCCAGCAGTTACGGGACAGGGAACACTGAAGCTTTCTTT	CASSYGTGNTEAFF
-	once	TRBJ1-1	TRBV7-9	TGTGCCAGCAGCTCGGAGGGTGGGTACACTGAAGCTTTCTTT	CASSSEGGYTEAFF